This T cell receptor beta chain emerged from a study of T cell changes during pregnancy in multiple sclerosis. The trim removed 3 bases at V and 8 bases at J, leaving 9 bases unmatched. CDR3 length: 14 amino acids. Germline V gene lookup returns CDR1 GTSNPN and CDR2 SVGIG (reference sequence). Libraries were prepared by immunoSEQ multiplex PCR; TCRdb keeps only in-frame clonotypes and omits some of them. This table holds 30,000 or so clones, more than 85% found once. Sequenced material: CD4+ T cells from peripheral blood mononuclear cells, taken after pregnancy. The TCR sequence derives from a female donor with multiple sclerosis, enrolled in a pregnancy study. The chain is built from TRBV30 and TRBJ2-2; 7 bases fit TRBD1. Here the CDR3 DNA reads TGTGCCTGGAGACCTAAGGACAGGCTTGGGGAGCTGTTTTTT. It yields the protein CAWRPKDRLGELFF.